The next 5 T cell receptor beta chains were all read from a single sample in a study of blood T cell repertoires in COVID-19 (dated by TCRdb to 2020 to 2022). The library was built by means of the immunoSEQ multiplex PCR assay. TCRdb carries this immuneACCESS record with in-frame sequences only. Its versions omit some clonotypes, under half of them owing to an unresolved V gene in the studies checked, with the rest unexplained. For this sample there are some 60,000 clones; around 80% appear just once. The ten largest make up roughly 7% of the sample. Sequences were obtained from peripheral blood. The receptors originated from a man aged 55-75 years with acute or convalescent COVID-19.

CDR3 protein: CASSWGTVRSYEQYF. The CDR3 DNA reads as TGCGCCAGCAGCTGGGGGACAGTACGGTCCTACGAGCAGTACTTC. The V and J genes are TRBV5-1 and TRBJ2-7; 7 positions agree with TRBD1. With V trimmed by 3 bases and J by 1 base, 7 bases remained unmatched. The length of the CDR3 is 15 residues. Germline-derived CDR1 and CDR2 are SGHRS and YFSETQ.

The gene calls are TRBV19 and TRBJ1-5; 9 bases are shared with TRBD1. Per the germline V gene, CDR1 is LNHDA and CDR2 is SQIVND (reference sequence). The V segment lost 8 bases and the J segment 6 bases; nucleotides outside the gene matches: 5. The CDR3 runs 13 residues. DNA for the CDR3: TGTGCCAGTTCCCGGGACAGGGTTCAGCCCCAGCATTTT. Its translation: CASSRDRVQPQHF. The full variable domain, its missing parts supplied by reference TRBV19 and TRBJ1-5, is DGGITQSPKYLFRKEGQNVTLSCEQNLNHDAMYWYRQDPGQGLRLIYYSQIVNDFQKGDIAEGYSVSREKKESFPLTVTSAQKNPTAFYLCASSRDRVQPQHFGDGTRLSIL.

The gene calls are TRBV18 and TRBJ2-5, with a weak D call TRBD2 (6 bases). The CDR3 totals 15 residues. Germline CDR1 and CDR2: KGHSH and LQKENI. Trimming took off 0 bases at V and 5 bases at J, with 13 bases between the two ends. The CDR3 sequence: CASSPPSKGGETQYF. Written as DNA, the CDR3 is TGTGCCAGCTCACCACCGAGCAAGGGAGGCGAGACCCAGTACTTC.

The chain is built from TRBV5-1 and TRBJ2-3, with a weak D call TRBD2 (6 bases). Trimming stripped 0 bases from V and 3 bases from J, with 14 bases between. The CDR3 consists of 16 residues. Germline loops: CDR1 SGHRS, CDR2 YFSETQ. The CDR3 spells CASSLDSGGRTDTQYF. The CDR3 nucleotides are TGCGCCAGCAGCTTGGATAGCGGAGGACGTACAGATACGCAGTATTTT.

The V call is TRBV18, the J call TRBJ1-1; D gene ambiguous. Per germline, CDR1 KGHSH and CDR2 LQKENI. Trimming removed 3 bases at V and 3 bases at J, with 11 bases between. This CDR3 is built from 14 residues. DNA for the CDR3: TGTGCCAGCTCACCTCTTGGGCAGGACACTGAAGCTTTCTTT. This sequence encodes CASSPLGQDTEAFF.